One and the same sample provided the 24 T cell receptor beta chains below, sequenced in a study of monozygotic twins with cystic fibrosis. TCRdb's table, derived via immunoSEQ multiplex PCR, lists solely in-frame clones and lacks some. Of 25,000 to 30,000 clones detected, around nine tenths appear once; the ten largest clones hold approximately 0.5%. The sequenced sample was blood. Receptors were obtained from a girl between 2 and 10 years old with cystic fibrosis.

This clone was observed once. This sequence joins TRBV9 and TRBJ2-5; TRBD1 agrees at 8 bases. The germline V gene encodes CDR1 SGDLS and CDR2 YYNGEE. J lost 13 bases, V lost 0 bases, and 14 bases had no gene match. This CDR3 is built from 15 residues. The CDR3 region has the DNA TGTGCCAGCAGCGTAGGTGCGCTACAGGGGGGCCGCAGGTACTTC. Encoded protein: CASSVGALQGGRRYF.

The genes are TRBV7-2 and TRBJ1-2; 8 nucleotides match TRBD1. There are 15 residues in the CDR3. Germline CDR1 SGHTA, CDR2 FQGNSA. Unmatched junction bases numbered 7, after V lost 2 bases and J lost 5 bases. Written as DNA, the CDR3 is TGTGCCAGCAGCTTATTTGCAGGGGGCGGATATGGCTACACCTTC. Encoded protein: CASSLFAGGGYGYTF.

The chain has TRBV5-1 and TRBJ1-6; no clear D. Trimming took off 2 bases at V and 7 bases at J, with 10 bases between the two ends. Germline V gene sequence: CDR1 SGHRS, CDR2 YFSETQ. The CDR3 loop spans 14 amino acids. The CDR3 DNA reads as TGCGCCAGCAGCTTACCGGGTGCGAATTCACCCCTCCACTTT. This translates into CASSLPGANSPLHF. The full variable domain, in which reference TRBV5-1 and TRBJ1-6 provide the parts outside the CDR3, is KAGVTQTPRYLIKTRGQQVTLSCSPISGHRSVSWYQQTPGQGLQFLFEYFSETQRNKGNFPGRFSGRQFSNSRSEMNVSTLELGDSALYLCASSLPGANSPLHFGNGTRLTVT.

This rearrangement joins TRBV5-4 to TRBJ1-2, with a weak D call TRBD1 (5 bases). Germline values: CDR1 SGHNT, CDR2 YYREEE (reference sequence). Trimming left V 3 bases short and J 1 base short, with 22 bases between. This CDR3 comprises 18 residues. The CDR3 is CASSSSYSRGTVNYGYTF. The CDR3 DNA reads TGTGCCAGCAGCTCGAGTTATTCCCGTGGGACGGTTAACTATGGCTACACCTTC.

This rearrangement joins TRBV6-4 to TRBJ2-1, with 8 bases fitting TRBD2. The CDR3 sequence is 13 residues long. Germline CDR1 MRHNA, CDR2 SNTAGT. V was pared by 3 bases and J by 14 bases, with 9 bases of the junction left unmatched. The CDR3 DNA follows: TGTGCCAGCAGTGAATTAAGCGGGGGCCCTAAGTTCTTC. Amino acid sequence: CASSELSGGPKFF.

This rearrangement joins TRBV5-4 to TRBJ2-7; 7 bases align to TRBD1. This CDR3 contains 15 residues. Losses at the gene ends were 1 base for V and 7 bases for J; bases not matched to a gene: 11. Germline V lookup: CDR1 SGHNT, CDR2 YYREEE (reference sequence). The CDR3: CASSLPGQVPREQYF. The DNA of the CDR3 is TGTGCCAGCAGCTTGCCAGGACAGGTCCCTAGGGAGCAGTACTTC. The complete variable domain, with remaining parts taken from reference TRBV5-4 and TRBJ2-7, reads ETGVTQSPTHLIKTRGQQVTLRCSSQSGHNTVSWYQQALGQGPQFIFQYYREEENGRGNFPPRFSGLQFPNYSSELNVNALELDDSALYLCASSLPGQVPREQYFGPGTRLTVT.

This chain links TRBV4-2 with TRBJ2-2; D remains ambiguous. V was clipped by 1 base and J by 2 bases, with 8 bases between them. The CDR3 is made up of 15 amino acids. Germline assignment: CDR1 LGHNA and CDR2 YNFKEQ. This CDR3 is CASSQAGQNTGELFF. CDR3 DNA sequence: TGTGCCAGCAGCCAAGCTGGGCAAAACACCGGGGAGCTGTTTTTT.

J is TRBJ2-1 and V is TRBV20-1; D is uncertain. The CDR3 covers 11 residues. The germline V gene encodes CDR1 DFQATT and CDR2 SNEGSKA (reference sequence). V dropped 3 bases and J dropped 5 bases, with 5 bases sitting between them. In nucleotides, the CDR3 is TGCAGTGCTAGTATCCACAATGAGCAGTTCTTC. Residues: CSASIHNEQFF.

The chain links TRBV4-1 to TRBJ1-5; 9 positions agree with TRBD1. CDR3 length: 18 amino acids. Germline V lookup: CDR1 MGHRA, CDR2 YSYEKL. V dropped 2 bases and J dropped 0; count of bases not matched to a gene: 8. CDR3 DNA sequence: TGCGCCAGCAGCCAACAAGACAGGGGGGGAAGTAGCAATCAGCCCCAGCATTTT. It is translated as CASSQQDRGGSSNQPQHF.

CDR3 DNA: TGCGCCAGCAGTCCCCACGACAGGGTTGTAATCCAGCCCCAGCATTTT. Translating gives CASSPHDRVVIQPQHF. The chain employs TRBV23-1 and TRBJ1-5; TRBD1 matches at 7 bases. TRBV23-1 is flagged as an ORF with uncertain function. The CDR3 is 16 residues long. V gave up 4 bases and J gave up 7 bases; unmatched junction bases: 13.

The chain employs TRBV30 and TRBJ1-2, with 7 bases lining up with TRBD1. The CDR3 spans 12 residues. Trimming at V came to 5 bases and at J to 6 bases, leaving 6 bases not matched to a gene. Germline CDR1 GTSNPN, CDR2 SVGIG (reference sequence). The CDR3 loop reads CAWDTGVDGYTF. The CDR3 nucleotides read TGTGCCTGGGATACAGGGGTGGATGGCTACACCTTC.

The chain joins TRBV11-2 to TRBJ1-2; possibly TRBD1 for D (6 bases). Germline CDR1 reads SGHAT; CDR2 reads FQNNGV. There are 14 residues in the CDR3. V shed 1 base and J shed 7 bases, with 13 bases lying between them. As DNA, the CDR3 is TGTGCCAGCAGCTTAGCTGCAAACAGGGCTGGCTACACCTTC. This sequence encodes CASSLAANRAGYTF.

The chain combines TRBV5-1 with TRBJ1-4; D is perhaps TRBD1 (5 bases). V shed 5 bases and J shed 5 bases, with 10 bases lying between them. CDR1 is SGHRS and CDR2 is YFSETQ in the germline V gene. The CDR3 is 13 residues long. CDR3: CASRGGWNEKLFF. CDR3 sequence (DNA): TGCGCCAGCAGGGGGGGATGGAATGAAAAACTGTTTTTT.

The chain links TRBV19 to TRBJ1-3; D might be TRBD1 (5 bases). Germline values: CDR1 LNHDA, CDR2 SQIVND (reference sequence). The CDR3 has 16 residues. The V gene lost 6 bases and the J gene lost 1 base, with 16 bases spanning the gap. CDR3: CASRPRRGGSGNTIYF. CDR3 nucleotides: TGTGCCAGTAGACCGAGGAGGGGTGGATCTGGAAACACCATATATTTT.

The table lists this clone with a few counts. CDR3 sequence (DNA): TGTGCCAGCTCACCGATCCACCTGGGTGAGCAGTACTTC. Its translation is CASSPIHLGEQYF. This chain joins TRBV18 and TRBJ2-7; D gene ambiguous. V shed 3 bases and J shed 7 bases, with 13 bases lying between them. Germline CDR1 is KGHSH and CDR2 is LQKENI. The CDR3 contains 13 residues.

This rearrangement joins TRBV27 to TRBJ2-7; 10 positions agree with TRBD1. This CDR3 has 14 amino acids. Germline loops: CDR1 MNHEY, CDR2 SMNVEV (reference sequence). Germline trimming cut 5 bases from V and 3 bases from J; bases unmatched to any gene: 4. CDR3 sequence: CASSPRDRGYEQYF. The CDR3 DNA reads as TGTGCCAGCAGTCCAAGGGACAGGGGCTACGAGCAGTACTTC.

This chain uses TRBV7-2 with TRBJ2-6, with 7 nucleotides matching TRBD1. V shed 5 bases, J shed 1 base, and the junction held 11 bases outside the gene matches. The CDR3 spans 18 residues. Germline V gives CDR1 SGHTA, CDR2 FQGNSA. CDR3 coding DNA: TGTGCCAGCAGCCCCTGGGGGACAGAAGCTTCTGGGGCCAACGTCCTGACTTTC. As protein: CASSPWGTEASGANVLTF.

The chain joins TRBV5-1 to TRBJ1-1; D uncertain. V lost 0 bases, J lost 0 bases, and 9 bases lay in between. Looked up from germline, CDR1 is SGHRS and CDR2 is YFSETQ. This CDR3 has 15 residues. The CDR3 nucleotides are TGCGCCAGCAGCTTGGCCTTGTCGGTGAACACTGAAGCTTTCTTT. Translation gives CASSLALSVNTEAFF.

This clone was found once. This chain uses TRBV6-4 with TRBJ2-3, with 11 bases fitting TRBD2. Unmatched junction bases numbered 7, after V lost 4 bases and J lost 4 bases. The CDR3 loop spans 16 amino acids. CDR1 is MRHNA, CDR2 SNTAGT, per germline. CDR3 region: CASSALSGRGPDTQYF. CDR3 bases: TGTGCCAGCAGTGCCCTTAGCGGGAGGGGGCCAGATACGCAGTATTTT.

In its sample, this clone was seen once. This chain links TRBV29-1 with TRBJ1-1; a weak D match, TRBD1 (5 bases). The germline V and J ends were trimmed by 6 bases and 0 bases, with 5 bases remaining between them. The CDR3 is made up of 11 amino acids. Germline-derived CDR1 and CDR2 are SQVTM and ANQGSEA. The CDR3, as DNA: TGCAGCGTCAGGGTGAACACTGAAGCTTTCTTT. This sequence encodes CSVRVNTEAFF.

The rearrangement uses TRBV20-1 and TRBJ2-7, with no clear D. This CDR3 contains 11 residues. CDR1 is DFQATT and CDR2 is SNEGSKA in the germline V gene (reference sequence). V was shortened by 3 bases and J by 4 bases, with 7 bases between the two germline ends. This CDR3 is CSASTRYEQYF. In DNA, the CDR3 is TGCAGTGCTAGTACGCGTTACGAGCAGTACTTC.

The gene calls are TRBV5-1 and TRBJ2-5, with D unclear. The ends were cut back, 1 base at V and 1 base at J, with 5 bases in the middle. The CDR3 runs 13 residues. The germline gives CDR1 SGHRS, CDR2 YFSETQ. DNA of the CDR3: TGCGCCAGCAGCTTGCCCATCCAAGAGACCCAGTACTTC. This codes for CASSLPIQETQYF.

V gene TRBV5-1 combines with J gene TRBJ1-2; 8 bases line up with TRBD1. Germline V gene data show CDR1 as SGHRS and CDR2 as YFSETQ. The length of the CDR3 is 14 residues. The V segment lost 1 base and the J segment 4 bases; nucleotides outside the gene matches: 3. Written as DNA, the CDR3 is TGCGCCAGCAGCTTGCGGACAGGGCCCTATGGCTACACCTTC. It codes for CASSLRTGPYGYTF.

The chain carries TRBV19 and TRBJ2-3, with 9 bases lining up with TRBD2. This CDR3 is 16 amino acids long. The germline gives CDR1 LNHDA, CDR2 SQIVND (reference sequence). J was trimmed by 5 bases and V by 6 bases; bases with no gene match: 12. For the CDR3, the DNA is TGTGCCAGTAGGGCAAAGGGGGCTAGCGGGGTAGATACGCAGTATTTT. Protein sequence: CASRAKGASGVDTQYF.